Sequencing of this T cell receptor (beta chain) was carried out in a study of response to subunit inactivated influenza vaccine. Via MiXCR, TCRdb re-called the RT-PCR reads, giving one row per CDR3 protein. Here the sample spans 500,000 to 550,000 distinct CDR3 sequences, 6.5% to 8% being singletons. Germline-derived CDR1 and CDR2 are MDHEN and SYDVKM. This CDR3 spans 14 amino acids. With 11 bases removed from V and 0 bases from J, the gap between germline ends came to 14 bases. Turning to this clonotype: Its target is unknown.

Notes on the study in general: It was the authors' suggestion that each seasonal influenza vaccination recruits few new T cells.

The source was PBMCs from blood, collected around 25 months after vaccination. The TCR sequence derives from a man aged 50 to 69 who received an inactivated influenza vaccine. This rearrangement joins TRBV28 to TRBJ1-5, with D possibly being TRBD1 (5 bases). The CDR3, as DNA: TGTGCCGTTGGGGGGTCGAATAGCAATCAGCCCCAGCATTTT. Its translation is CAVGGSNSNQPQHF.